This is a list of T cell receptor beta chains from one sample in a study of cytomegalovirus exposure and HLA in healthy donors. Clones were read by immunoSEQ multiplex PCR, and TCRdb kept only the in-frame ones, dropping some. The sample features 45,000 to 50,000 clones, with around 17% in its top ten. Sample: PBMCs. All receptors derive from a male donor in good health and CMV-seronegative. Both conserved end residues are part of each CDR3. Fields, in order: D gene, J gene, V gene, CDR3 DNA, CDR3 protein. The D gene is left open where the match is weak.

D: .; J: TRBJ2-1; V: TRBV11-3; DNA: TGTGCCAGCAGCTGGGGCGATGAGCAGTTCTTC; CDR3: CASSWGDEQFF
D: TRBD1; J: TRBJ1-2; V: TRBV19; DNA: TGTGCCAGTAGGCCCTTCCGGGACAGTTACTATGGCTACACCTTC; CDR3: CASRPFRDSYYGYTF
D: TRBD1; J: TRBJ2-5; V: TRBV19; DNA: TGTGCCAGTAGTATCCGGGACAGCCAAGAGACCCAGTACTTC; CDR3: CASSIRDSQETQYF
D: .; J: TRBJ1-3; V: TRBV6-5; DNA: TGTGCCAGCAGGCCTTCAGGGCACTCTGGAAACACCATATATTTT; CDR3: CASRPSGHSGNTIYF
D: TRBD2; J: TRBJ2-3; V: TRBV19; DNA: TGTGCCAGCAGGGGGACTAGCGGTATAGATACGCAGTATTTT; CDR3: CASRGTSGIDTQYF
D: .; J: TRBJ2-2; V: TRBV4-2; DNA: TGTGCCAGCAGCCAGGGCCCGGGACACTCGAACACCGGGGAGCTGTTTTTT; CDR3: CASSQGPGHSNTGELFF
D: .; J: TRBJ2-1; V: TRBV18; DNA: TGTGCCAGCTCCCCTGGACATAACTACAATGAGCAGTTCTTC; CDR3: CASSPGHNYNEQFF
D: TRBD1; J: TRBJ2-5; V: TRBV27; DNA: TGTGCCAGCAGAAAACGATTTCGACCGGGACAGGGGAAAGAGACCCAGTACTTC; CDR3: CASRKRFRPGQGKETQYF
D: .; J: TRBJ2-7; V: TRBV5-5; DNA: TGTGCCAGCAGCGCCGGGACAACCGGCTACGAGCAGTACTTC; CDR3: CASSAGTTGYEQYF
D: TRBD1; J: TRBJ1-2; V: TRBV7-3; DNA: TGTGCCAGCAGCACCCCGGGACAGAGCTATGGCTACACCTTC; CDR3: CASSTPGQSYGYTF
D: .; J: TRBJ1-6; V: TRBV11-3; DNA: TGTGCCAGCAGTAAGGGGTCCTATAATTCACCCCTCCACTTT; CDR3: CASSKGSYNSPLHF
D: TRBD1; J: TRBJ2-7; V: TRBV25-1; DNA: TGTGCCACCTCGACTCCCAGGGGGCTCTACGAGCAGTACTTC; CDR3: CATSTPRGLYEQYF
D: TRBD1; J: TRBJ1-2; V: TRBV11-2; DNA: TGTGCCAGCAGTGAAACAGGGGTAGGTGGCTACACCTTC; CDR3: CASSETGVGGYTF
D: TRBD1; J: TRBJ1-2; V: TRBV29-1; DNA: TGCAGCGTTGAATTGTGGGGACAGGGTATTGATGGCTACACCTTC; CDR3: CSVELWGQGIDGYTF